Below, 14 T cell receptor beta chains from the same sample are listed, as sequenced in a study of Graves' ophthalmopathy and Graves' hyperthyroidism. The study amplified TCR beta CDR3 regions using RNA transcripts. RT-PCR with HTBI primers came first, then second-round multiplex PCR. Using its own MiXCR run on the multiplex PCR reads, TCRdb lists one record per CDR3 protein. The repertoire holds about 400,000 distinct CDR3 sequences, with around a fifth as singletons. The sample consisted of peripheral blood. The receptors stem from a woman between 18 and 29 years old with stable Graves' hyperthyroidism.

The V and J genes are TRBV7-3 and TRBJ2-6; maybe TRBD2 (6 bases). The CDR3 length is 17 residues. Per the germline V gene, CDR1 is SGHTA and CDR2 is FQGTGA. The V end lost 5 bases, the J end lost 4 bases, and 18 bases lay between the germline ends. The CDR3 loop is CASSHGTQVTGANVLTF. DNA of the CDR3: TGTGCCAGCAGCCACGGGACTCAGGTCACCGGGGCCAACGTCCTGACTTTC.

The rearrangement uses TRBV28 and TRBJ2-7, with D perhaps TRBD2 (5 bases). V lost 5 bases and J lost 7, with 30 bases in between. This CDR3 is 18 amino acids long. Germline values: CDR1 MDHEN, CDR2 SYDVKM. CDR3 sequence reads: CASSPSHITSYLSLEQYF. In nucleotides, the CDR3 is TGTGCCAGCAGTCCATCACATATTACTAGTTACTTGTCTTTGGAGCAGTACTTC.

V usage is TRBV20-1 and J usage is TRBJ1-3; D not certain. The V end was cut by 0 bases, the J end by 5 bases, with 14 bases between. The CDR3 has 15 residues. The germline V gene has CDR1 DFQATT and CDR2 SNEGSKA (reference sequence). CDR3 residues: CSARDIQTGRNTIYF. CDR3 DNA: TGCAGTGCTAGAGATATACAAACGGGAAGAAACACCATATATTTT.

This clonotype has a count of ten or more. J is TRBJ1-1 and V is TRBV6-5; D is unresolved. The CDR3 extends over 13 amino acids. V dropped 8 bases and J dropped 0 bases, with 10 bases sitting between them. Germline V CDR1 and CDR2: MNHEY, SVGAGI. In DNA form, the CDR3 reads TGTGCCAGCGGACGGTCACTGAACACTGAAGCTTTCTTT. Its protein is CASGRSLNTEAFF.

The genes are TRBV6-5 and TRBJ1-2; 9 nucleotides line up with TRBD1. Germline V lookup: CDR1 MNHEY, CDR2 SVGAGI. V gave up 0 bases and J gave up 6 bases; unmatched junction bases: 5. This CDR3 contains 15 residues. The CDR3 DNA reads as TGTGCCAGCAGTTACTCCACAGGGGGCGCGAATGGCTACACCTTC. Translation gives CASSYSTGGANGYTF.

This clonotype was seen more than once but under ten times. The rearrangement links TRBV6-5 to TRBJ2-7; D unresolved. The CDR3 totals 14 residues. V lost 2 bases and J 7 bases, leaving 15 bases between the germline ends. The germline V gene has CDR1 MNHEY and CDR2 SVGAGI. The CDR3 DNA reads TGTGCCAGCAGTTACCGCCCGCAAACGATAGAGCAGTACTTC. Translating it yields CASSYRPQTIEQYF.

This clonotype appeared many times. The chain carries TRBV5-4 and TRBJ2-7; the D is unclear. This CDR3 region has 14 residues. Germline V CDR1 and CDR2: SGHNT, YYREEE (reference sequence). The V gene lost 2 bases and the J gene lost 2 bases, with 11 bases spanning the gap. CDR3 sequence: CASSFSGVTYEQYF. CDR3 nucleotide sequence: TGTGCCAGCAGCTTTAGTGGGGTAACCTACGAGCAGTACTTC.

This clonotype has only a few counts. The junction departs from the called germline gene at one end, perhaps through a read error. The chain combines TRBV5-1 with TRBJ2-4; D perhaps matches TRBD2 (7 bases). Germline CDR1 reads SGHRS; CDR2 reads YFSETQ. The CDR3 runs 14 residues. The CDR3 DNA sequence: TGCGCCAGCAGCTTGGCGGGGGGCAAAAACATTAAGTACTTC. This sequence encodes CASSLAGGKNIKYF. Full variable domain (missing parts from reference TRBV5-1 and TRBJ2-4): KAGVTQTPRYLIKTRGQQVTLSCSPISGHRSVSWYQQTPGQGLQFLFEYFSETQRNKGNFPGRFSGRQFSNSRSEMNVSTLELGDSALYLCASSLAGGKNIKYFGAGTRLSVL.

This clonotype came up many times. The rearrangement uses TRBV2 and TRBJ1-1; no clear D. Trimming shortened V by 5 bases and J by 1 base, and 11 bases separated the two germline ends. The germline CDR1 and CDR2 sequences are SNHLY and FYNNEI. The CDR3 has 14 amino acids. In nucleotides, the CDR3 is TGTGCCAGCAGTTCGGCAGGCCAGAACACTGAAGCTTTCTTT. As protein: CASSSAGQNTEAFF.

This clonotype was observed many times. This chain connects TRBV6-1 to TRBJ1-2; perhaps TRBD1 as D (5 bases). The CDR3 sequence is 12 residues long. V lost 6 bases, J lost 5 bases, and 10 bases lay in between. CDR1 is MNHNS and CDR2 is SASEGT in the germline V gene. The DNA of the CDR3 is TGTGCCAGCAGGGACACCTTGTATGGCTACACCTTC. Translating it yields CASRDTLYGYTF.

The chain is built from TRBV5-5 and TRBJ1-2, with 10 bases that match TRBD1. The CDR3 has 16 residues. Germline V gene lookup returns CDR1 SGHKS and CDR2 YYEKEE (reference sequence). V lost 5 bases to trimming and J lost 2 bases; unmatched junction nucleotides: 9. CDR3 bases: TGTGCCAGCAGGAGGGAGTCGGGACAGGGGAACTATGGCTACACCTTC. Protein: CASRRESGQGNYGYTF.

The V and J genes are TRBV11-2 and TRBJ2-1; no definite D call. Germline V gives CDR1 SGHAT, CDR2 FQNNGV. With 4 bases removed from V and 3 bases from J, the gap between germline ends came to 13 bases. This CDR3 contains 15 residues. The CDR3 protein is CASSSSSPYYNEQFF. The CDR3 region has the DNA TGTGCCAGCAGCTCCTCATCCCCCTACTACAATGAGCAGTTCTTC.

This clonotype was counted many times. The gene calls are TRBV6-5 and TRBJ2-7; TRBD2 matches at 7 bases. Looked up from germline, CDR1 is MNHEY and CDR2 is SVGAGI. The CDR3 sequence is 16 residues long. After removal of 4 bases from V and 0 bases from J, the junction contained 9 bases not matched to a gene. CDR3 sequence reads: CASSWGGGISSYEQYF. The CDR3 nucleotides are TGTGCCAGCAGTTGGGGGGGAGGGATAAGCTCCTACGAGCAGTACTTC.

This clonotype has a count of ten or more. The chain has TRBV30 and TRBJ1-1, with TRBD1 as a possible D gene (5 bases). The CDR3 spans 11 residues. Per germline, CDR1 GTSNPN and CDR2 SVGIG (reference sequence). Trimming removed 2 bases at V and 6 bases at J, with 7 bases between. CDR3 sequence reads: CAWSRGAEAFF. CDR3 DNA sequence: TGTGCCTGGAGTCGGGGGGCTGAAGCTTTCTTT. Using reference TRBV30 and TRBJ1-1 for the parts outside the CDR3, the full variable domain is SQTIHQWPATLVQPVGSPLSLECTVEGTSNPNLYWYRQAAGRGLQLLFYSVGIGQISSEVPQNLSASRPQDRQFILSSKKLLLSDSGFYLCAWSRGAEAFFGQGTRLTVV.